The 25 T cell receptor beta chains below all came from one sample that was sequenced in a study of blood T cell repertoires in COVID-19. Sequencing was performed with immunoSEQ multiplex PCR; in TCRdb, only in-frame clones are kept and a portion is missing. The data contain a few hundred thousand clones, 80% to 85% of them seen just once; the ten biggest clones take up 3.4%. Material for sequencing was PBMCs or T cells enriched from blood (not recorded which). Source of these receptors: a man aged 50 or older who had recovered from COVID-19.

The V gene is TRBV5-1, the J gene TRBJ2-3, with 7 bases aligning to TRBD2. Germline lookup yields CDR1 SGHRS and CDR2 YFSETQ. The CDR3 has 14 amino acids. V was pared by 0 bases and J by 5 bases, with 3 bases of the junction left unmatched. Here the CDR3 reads CASSLGGGGDTQYF. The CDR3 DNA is TGCGCCAGCAGCTTGGGCGGGGGTGGAGATACGCAGTATTTT. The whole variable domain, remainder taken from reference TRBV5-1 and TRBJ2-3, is KAGVTQTPRYLIKTRGQQVTLSCSPISGHRSVSWYQQTPGQGLQFLFEYFSETQRNKGNFPGRFSGRQFSNSRSEMNVSTLELGDSALYLCASSLGGGGDTQYFGPGTRLTVL.

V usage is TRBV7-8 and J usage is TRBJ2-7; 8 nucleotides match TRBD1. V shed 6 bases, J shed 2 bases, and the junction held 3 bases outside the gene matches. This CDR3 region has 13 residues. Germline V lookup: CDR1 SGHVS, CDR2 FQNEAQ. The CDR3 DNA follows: TGTGCCAGCAGTTCAGGGGGCCCCTACGAGCAGTACTTC. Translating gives CASSSGGPYEQYF.

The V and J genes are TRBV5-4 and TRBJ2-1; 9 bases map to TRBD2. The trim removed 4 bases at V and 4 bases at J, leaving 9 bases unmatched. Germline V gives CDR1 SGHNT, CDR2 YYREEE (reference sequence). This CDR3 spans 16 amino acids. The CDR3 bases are TGTGCCAGCAGCCCGTCCAGCGGGGGGCTTTACAATGAGCAGTTCTTC. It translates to CASSPSSGGLYNEQFF.

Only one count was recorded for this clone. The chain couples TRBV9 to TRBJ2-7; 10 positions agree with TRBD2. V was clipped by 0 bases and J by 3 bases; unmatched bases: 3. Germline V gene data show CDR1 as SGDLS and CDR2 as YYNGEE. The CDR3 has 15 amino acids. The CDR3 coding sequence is TGTGCCAGCAGCGTAGCTCCTAGCGGGAGCTACGAGCAGTACTTC. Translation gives CASSVAPSGSYEQYF.

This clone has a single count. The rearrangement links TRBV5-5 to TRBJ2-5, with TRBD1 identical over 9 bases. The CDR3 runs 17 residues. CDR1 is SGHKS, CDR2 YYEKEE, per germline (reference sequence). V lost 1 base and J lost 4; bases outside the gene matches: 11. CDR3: CASSLRGDRDRPETQYF. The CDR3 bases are TGTGCCAGCAGCTTGAGGGGGGACAGGGATCGACCAGAGACCCAGTACTTC.

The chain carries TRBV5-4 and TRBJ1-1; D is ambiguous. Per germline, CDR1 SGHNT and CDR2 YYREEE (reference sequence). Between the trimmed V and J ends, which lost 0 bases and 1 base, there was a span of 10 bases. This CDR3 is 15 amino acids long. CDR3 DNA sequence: TGTGCCAGCAGCTTGGACTCGCGGGGGAACACTGAAGCTTTCTTT. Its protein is CASSLDSRGNTEAFF. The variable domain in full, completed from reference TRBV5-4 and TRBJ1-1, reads ETGVTQSPTHLIKTRGQQVTLRCSSQSGHNTVSWYQQALGQGPQFIFQYYREEENGRGNFPPRFSGLQFPNYSSELNVNALELDDSALYLCASSLDSRGNTEAFFGQGTRLTVV.

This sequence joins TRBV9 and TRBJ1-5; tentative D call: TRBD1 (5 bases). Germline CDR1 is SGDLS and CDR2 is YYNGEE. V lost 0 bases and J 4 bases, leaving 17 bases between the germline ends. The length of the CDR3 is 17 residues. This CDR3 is CASSVGPDSNVNQPQHF. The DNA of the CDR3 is TGTGCCAGCAGCGTAGGCCCAGACAGTAATGTTAATCAGCCCCAGCATTTT.

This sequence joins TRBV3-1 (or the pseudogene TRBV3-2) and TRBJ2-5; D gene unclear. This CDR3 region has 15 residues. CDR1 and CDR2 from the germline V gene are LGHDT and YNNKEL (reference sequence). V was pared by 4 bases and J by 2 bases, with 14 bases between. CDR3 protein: CASSPSSQVQETQYF. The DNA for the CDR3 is TGTGCCAGCAGCCCCTCTTCGCAGGTACAAGAGACCCAGTACTTC.

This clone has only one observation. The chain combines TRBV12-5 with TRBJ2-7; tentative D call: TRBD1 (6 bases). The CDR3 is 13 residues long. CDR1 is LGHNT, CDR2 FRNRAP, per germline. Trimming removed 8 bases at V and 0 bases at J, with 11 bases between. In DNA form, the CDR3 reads TGTGCTAGTACCACAGGGAGCTCCTACGAGCAGTACTTC. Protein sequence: CASTTGSSYEQYF.

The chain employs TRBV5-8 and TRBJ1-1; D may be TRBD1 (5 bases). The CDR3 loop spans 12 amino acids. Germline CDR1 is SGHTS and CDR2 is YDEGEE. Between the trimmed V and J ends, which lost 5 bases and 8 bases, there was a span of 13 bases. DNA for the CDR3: TGTGCCAGCAGGCTGTCCCCAGGGGAAGCTTTCTTT. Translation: CASRLSPGEAFF.

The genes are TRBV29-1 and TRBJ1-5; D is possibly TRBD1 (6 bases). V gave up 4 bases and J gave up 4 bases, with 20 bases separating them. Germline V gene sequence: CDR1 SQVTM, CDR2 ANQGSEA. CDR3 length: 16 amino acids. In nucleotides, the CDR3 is TGCAGCGTTGCGGCGGGGGCTGGCACGCAAAATCAGCCCCAGCATTTT. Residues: CSVAAGAGTQNQPQHF.

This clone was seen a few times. The CDR3 sequence: CASSIGATPVGEAFF. The CDR3 bases are TGTGCCAGTAGTATAGGCGCGACTCCGGTCGGGGAAGCTTTCTTT. The chain is built from TRBV19 and TRBJ1-1; D uncertain. Per germline, CDR1 LNHDA and CDR2 SQIVND (reference sequence). The CDR3 has 15 amino acids. The ends were cut back, 1 base at V and 8 bases at J, with 17 bases in the middle.

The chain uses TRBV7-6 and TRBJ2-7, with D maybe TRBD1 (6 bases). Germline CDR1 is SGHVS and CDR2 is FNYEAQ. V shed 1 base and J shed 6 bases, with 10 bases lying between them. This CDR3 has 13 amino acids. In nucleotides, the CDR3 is TGTGCCAGCAGCTTAGGTCTGGGGGCCGAGCAGTACTTC. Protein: CASSLGLGAEQYF.

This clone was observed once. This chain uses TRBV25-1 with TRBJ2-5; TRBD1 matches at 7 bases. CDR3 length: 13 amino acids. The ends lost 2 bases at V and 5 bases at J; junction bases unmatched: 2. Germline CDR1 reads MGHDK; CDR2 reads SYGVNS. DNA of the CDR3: TGTGCCAGCAGTGAAAGGGGGCTGGAGACCCAGTACTTC. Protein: CASSERGLETQYF.

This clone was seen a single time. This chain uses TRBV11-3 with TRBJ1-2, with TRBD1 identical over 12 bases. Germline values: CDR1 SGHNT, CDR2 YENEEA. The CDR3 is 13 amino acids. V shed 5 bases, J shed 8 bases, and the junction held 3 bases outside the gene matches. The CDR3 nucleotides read TGTGCCAGCAGCCGGGACAGGGGGCCGGGCTACACCTTC. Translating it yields CASSRDRGPGYTF. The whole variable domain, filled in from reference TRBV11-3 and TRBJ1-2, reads EAGVVQSPRYKIIEKKQPVAFWCNPISGHNTLYWYLQNLGQGPELLIRYENEEAVDDSQLPKDRFSAERLKGVDSTLKIQPAELGDSAVYLCASSRDRGPGYTFGSGTRLTVV.

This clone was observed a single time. CDR3 residues: CSVGLRQGNTEAFF. The CDR3 DNA reads TGCAGCGTTGGATTGCGACAGGGGAACACTGAAGCTTTCTTT. This rearrangement joins TRBV29-1 to TRBJ1-1; 7 bases are a match to TRBD1. Per germline, CDR1 SQVTM and CDR2 ANQGSEA. The V segment lost 4 bases and the J segment 1 base; nucleotides outside the gene matches: 6. CDR3 size: 14 residues.

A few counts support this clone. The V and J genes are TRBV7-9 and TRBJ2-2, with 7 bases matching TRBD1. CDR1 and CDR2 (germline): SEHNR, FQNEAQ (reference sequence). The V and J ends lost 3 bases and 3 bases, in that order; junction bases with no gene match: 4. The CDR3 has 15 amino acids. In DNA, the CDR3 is TGTGCCAGCAGCTTCGACAGGGCATACACCGGGGAGCTGTTTTTT. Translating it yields CASSFDRAYTGELFF.

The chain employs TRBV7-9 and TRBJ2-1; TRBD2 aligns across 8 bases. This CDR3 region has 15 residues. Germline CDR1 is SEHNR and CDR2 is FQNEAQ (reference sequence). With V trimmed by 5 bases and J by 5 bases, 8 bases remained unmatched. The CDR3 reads CASSREGLANNEQFF. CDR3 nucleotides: TGTGCCAGCAGCCGGGAGGGACTGGCCAACAATGAGCAGTTCTTC.

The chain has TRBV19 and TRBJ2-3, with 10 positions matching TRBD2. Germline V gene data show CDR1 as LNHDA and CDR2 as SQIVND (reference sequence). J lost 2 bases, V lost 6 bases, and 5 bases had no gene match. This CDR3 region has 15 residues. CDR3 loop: CASSELAGTTDTQYF. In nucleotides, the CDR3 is TGTGCCAGTAGCGAACTAGCGGGAACCACAGATACGCAGTATTTT.

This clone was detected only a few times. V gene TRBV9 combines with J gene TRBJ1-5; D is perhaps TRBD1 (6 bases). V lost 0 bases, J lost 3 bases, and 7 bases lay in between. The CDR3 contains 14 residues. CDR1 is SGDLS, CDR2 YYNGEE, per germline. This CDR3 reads CASSVAGVNQPQHF. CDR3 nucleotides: TGTGCCAGCAGCGTAGCAGGGGTCAATCAGCCCCAGCATTTT.

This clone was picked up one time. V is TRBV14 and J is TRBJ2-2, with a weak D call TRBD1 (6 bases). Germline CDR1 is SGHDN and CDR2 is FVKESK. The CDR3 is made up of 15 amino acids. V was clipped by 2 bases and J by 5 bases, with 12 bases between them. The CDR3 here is CASSQNRVGTGELFF. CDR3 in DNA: TGTGCCAGCAGCCAAAACAGGGTCGGGACCGGGGAGCTGTTTTTT. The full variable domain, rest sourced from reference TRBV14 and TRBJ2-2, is EAGVTQFPSHSVIEKGQTVTLRCDPISGHDNLYWYRRVMGKEIKFLLHFVKESKQDESGMPNNRFLAERTGGTYSTLKVQPAELEDSGVYFCASSQNRVGTGELFFGEGSRLTVL.

In nucleotides, the CDR3 is TGCGCCAGCAGCTCCACGGTCTCTGGAAACACCATATATTTT. It translates to CASSSTVSGNTIYF. The chain is built from TRBV5-1 and TRBJ1-3; D ambiguous. The CDR3 extends over 14 amino acids. Germline V gene lookup returns CDR1 SGHRS and CDR2 YFSETQ. V was pared by 3 bases and J by 0 bases, with 7 bases between.

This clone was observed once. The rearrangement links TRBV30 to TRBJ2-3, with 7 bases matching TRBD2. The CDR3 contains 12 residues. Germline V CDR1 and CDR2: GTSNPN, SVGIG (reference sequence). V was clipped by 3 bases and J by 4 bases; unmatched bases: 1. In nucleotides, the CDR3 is TGTGCCTGGAGGGGGGGGGCAGATACGCAGTATTTT. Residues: CAWRGGADTQYF.

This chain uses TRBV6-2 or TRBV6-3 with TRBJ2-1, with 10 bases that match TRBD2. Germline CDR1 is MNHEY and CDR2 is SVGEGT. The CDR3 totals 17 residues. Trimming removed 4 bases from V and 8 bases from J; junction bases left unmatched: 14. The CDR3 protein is CASSSRLAGVGGDEQFF. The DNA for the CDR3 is TGTGCCAGCAGTTCTCGCCTAGCGGGAGTAGGGGGAGATGAGCAGTTCTTC.

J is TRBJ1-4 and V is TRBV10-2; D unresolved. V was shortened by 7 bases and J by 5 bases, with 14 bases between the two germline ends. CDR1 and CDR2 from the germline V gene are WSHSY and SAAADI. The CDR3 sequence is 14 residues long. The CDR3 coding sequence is TGCGCCAGCAACGGTCTGGGAGGCAATGAAAAACTGTTTTTT. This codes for CASNGLGGNEKLFF.